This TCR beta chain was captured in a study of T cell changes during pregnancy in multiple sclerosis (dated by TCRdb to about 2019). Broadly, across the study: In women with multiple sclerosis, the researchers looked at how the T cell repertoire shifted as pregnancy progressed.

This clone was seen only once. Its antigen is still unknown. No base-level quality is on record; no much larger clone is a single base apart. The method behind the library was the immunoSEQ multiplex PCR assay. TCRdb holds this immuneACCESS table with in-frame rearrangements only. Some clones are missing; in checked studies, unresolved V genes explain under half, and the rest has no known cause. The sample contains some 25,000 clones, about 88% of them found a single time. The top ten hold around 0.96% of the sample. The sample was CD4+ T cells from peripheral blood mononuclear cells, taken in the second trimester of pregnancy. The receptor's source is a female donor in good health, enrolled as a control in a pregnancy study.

The CDR3 in this case is CAWSGGGTDYEQYF. The sequenced DNA: TGTGCCTGGAGTGGGGGGGGGACGGACTACGAGCAGTACTTC. The chain links TRBV30 with TRBJ2-7; TRBD2 matches 7 bases in the middle. Trimmed from V: 1 base; trimmed from J: 3 bases; junction bases lacking a gene match: 6. As encoded in the germline V gene (reference sequence), CDR1 is GTSNPN while CDR2 is SVGIG. From the cysteine through the phenylalanine, the CDR3 covers 14 amino acids. Of the read, only the CDR3 DNA is kept; its 42 bases are in frame from base 1.